The rows below give T cell receptor beta chains drawn from one sample of a study of blood T cell repertoires in COVID-19. The table came from immunoSEQ multiplex PCR; TCRdb's copy has only in-frame clones and leaves some out. The sample carries some 120,000 clones, approximately 85% recorded once. Sequencing used peripheral blood. All receptors derive from a man aged 30 to 45 with COVID-19, enrolled during active disease. CDR3s include the opening cysteine and the closing phenylalanine or tryptophan. The D gene is left open where the match is weak. Rows give clone size only sometimes, using once, few, many, or a class for an expanded clone.

TRBV5-1	once	TRBJ1-1	NA	TGCGCCAGCAGCTTGGCGTACCAGGGGAACACTGAAGCTTTCTTT	CASSLAYQGNTEAFF
TRBV24-1	NA	TRBJ1-6	NA	TGTGCCACCAGTGACAGAGACAGGAGGAGCTCCTATAATTCACCCCTCCACTTT	CATSDRDRRSSYNSPLHF
TRBV11-2	NA	TRBJ2-1	TRBD2	TGTGCCAGCACCCCAAGCGGGGTGTCCCACTACAATGAGCAGTTCTTC	CASTPSGVSHYNEQFF
TRBV12-5	NA	TRBJ1-2	NA	TGTGCTAGTGGCCAGGGGACATCTATCTATGGCTACACCTTC	CASGQGTSIYGYTF
TRBV27	NA	TRBJ2-5	TRBD2	TGTGCCAGCGCGGGACTAGCGGGTTTCCAAGAGACCCAGTACTTC	CASAGLAGFQETQYF
TRBV9	NA	TRBJ2-2	TRBD2	TGTGCCAGCCGCATGACTAGCGGAAGCGGGGAGCTGTTTTTT	CASRMTSGSGELFF
TRBV5-1	NA	TRBJ2-2	TRBD2	TGCGCCAGCACCGGGAGGGAGGACGGGGAGCTGTTTTTT	CASTGREDGELFF
TRBV12-3/TRBV12-4	NA	TRBJ1-2	NA	TGTGCCAGCAGCCCACAGGGCTATGGCTACACCTTC	CASSPQGYGYTF
TRBV11-3	NA	TRBJ2-3	NA	TGTGCCAGCAGCGGTCGACAGCTCTCTATCACATCAGATACGCAGTATTTT	CASSGRQLSITSDTQYF
TRBV7-3	NA	TRBJ2-5	TRBD1	TGTGCCAGCAGCCCTACCGGGACAGGGAGCGAGACCCAGTACTTC	CASSPTGTGSETQYF
TRBV28	NA	TRBJ1-5	TRBD1	TGTGCCAGCAAAAGACAGGGCGGCGGTCAGCCCCAGCATTTT	CASKRQGGGQPQHF
TRBV7-6	NA	TRBJ2-5	TRBD2	TGTGCCAGCAGCTCCCTCCTAGCGGAGGATTCGGAGACCCAGTACTTC	CASSSLLAEDSETQYF
TRBV28	NA	TRBJ2-7	NA	TGTGCCAGCAGTTTGCGCCCGGGGACCTACGAGCAGTACTTC	CASSLRPGTYEQYF
TRBV30	NA	TRBJ2-2	TRBD2	TGTGCCTGGAGTGCGGGGGGGACCGAAACCGGGGAGCTGTTTTTT	CAWSAGGTETGELFF
TRBV5-4	NA	TRBJ2-2	TRBD2	TGTGCCAGCAACCTCGGCGGGGGGACGAACACCGGGGAGCTGTTTTTT	CASNLGGGTNTGELFF
TRBV3-1/TRBV3-2	NA	TRBJ2-1	TRBD2	TGTGCCAGCAGCCCAGGGACTACCCACAATGAGCAGTTCTTC	CASSPGTTHNEQFF
TRBV5-1	NA	TRBJ2-5	NA	TGCGCCAGCAGCTTTACACCCCTAGCGAAAGAGACCCAGTACTTC	CASSFTPLAKETQYF
TRBV24-1	NA	TRBJ1-4	NA	TGTGCCACCAGTGGGGGGCCGGACGAAAAACTGTTTTTT	CATSGGPDEKLFF
TRBV7-6	few	TRBJ2-2	TRBD1	TGTGCCAGCAGCGACGGACAGGGTTCCATCACCGGGGAGCTGTTTTTT	CASSDGQGSITGELFF
TRBV4-2	NA	TRBJ2-1	TRBD1	TGTGCCAGCAGCCGAGGGACAGGGGCGGAGAATGAGCAGTTCTTC	CASSRGTGAENEQFF
TRBV11-2	NA	TRBJ2-7	TRBD1	TGTGCCAGCAGCTTCAACAGGGGCGAGCAGTACTTC	CASSFNRGEQYF
TRBV7-8	NA	TRBJ2-7	TRBD2	TGTGCCAGCAGCTTAGGGGGGGGATCAGGAGCCTACGAGCAGTACTTC	CASSLGGGSGAYEQYF
TRBV6-5	NA	TRBJ1-1	NA	TGTGCCAGCGGTTTGGAGGGCGGGACTGAAGCTTTCTTT	CASGLEGGTEAFF
TRBV18	NA	TRBJ2-7	TRBD2	TGTGCCAGCTCACCAACTAGCGGGAGAGGCGAGCAGTACTTC	CASSPTSGRGEQYF
TRBV7-9	NA	TRBJ1-1	NA	TGTGCCAGCAGCTTTCTAGACACTGAAGCTTTCTTT	CASSFLDTEAFF
TRBV30	NA	TRBJ2-7	TRBD1	TGTGCCTGGAGTCGTGGGTGGGGGACAGTTGTGGACGAGCAGTACTTC	CAWSRGWGTVVDEQYF
TRBV5-1	NA	TRBJ2-7	TRBD2	TGCGCCAGCAGCTCACCCGGTGGGACTAGCGTCTACGAGCAGTACTTC	CASSSPGGTSVYEQYF
TRBV18	NA	TRBJ2-4	TRBD1	TGTGCCAGCTCACCGGCCCGGGACAGGGCGGTCATTCAGTACTTC	CASSPARDRAVIQYF
TRBV30	NA	TRBJ2-3	NA	TGTGCCTGGGGATGGGGGGGCACAGATACGCAGTATTTT	CAWGWGGTDTQYF
TRBV4-1	NA	TRBJ2-3	TRBD2	TGCGCCAGCAGCCAGGCCGGACTAGCAGATACGCAGTATTTT	CASSQAGLADTQYF
TRBV19	NA	TRBJ1-2	TRBD1	TGTGCCAGTAGTACACCGACAGGGAGGTATGGCTACACCTTC	CASSTPTGRYGYTF
TRBV9	few	TRBJ1-4	NA	TGTGCCAGCAGCGTAGATTCAAGCGAAAAACTGTTTTTT	CASSVDSSEKLFF
TRBV18	NA	TRBJ2-7	NA	TGTGCCAGCTCCTCAGTGGCTAGCTCCTACGAGCAGTACTTC	CASSSVASSYEQYF
TRBV5-5	few	TRBJ1-4	NA	TGTGCCAGCAGCTCCAGGGGATCAACTAATGAAAAACTGTTTTTT	CASSSRGSTNEKLFF
TRBV6-1	NA	TRBJ2-5	TRBD1	TGTGCCAGCAGTGAAGATGGGACAGGGTGGTTGAGGGGCCAGTACTTC	CASSEDGTGWLRGQYF
TRBV6-6	NA	TRBJ1-6	TRBD1	TGTGCCAGCAGTTTAGGACAGGGGAGTTCACCCCTCCACTTT	CASSLGQGSSPLHF
TRBV11-1	NA	TRBJ2-3	TRBD2	TGTGCCAGCAGCTACATGACTAGCGGGTACACAGATACGCAGTATTTT	CASSYMTSGYTDTQYF
TRBV28	NA	TRBJ1-4	TRBD1	TGTGCCAGCATTACCGGGACAGGGAGACAGAAACTGTTTTTT	CASITGTGRQKLFF
TRBV3-1/TRBV3-2	NA	TRBJ1-2	TRBD1	TGTGCCAGCAGCCGGGACAGGGCTAACTATGGCTACACCTTC	CASSRDRANYGYTF
TRBV28	NA	TRBJ2-3	TRBD1	TGTGCCAGCAGTTCCCCGGGACAGGGAAATACGCAGTATTTT	CASSSPGQGNTQYF
TRBV3-1/TRBV3-2	NA	TRBJ1-6	NA	TGTGCCAGCAGCCGAACGGGACATTCCAATTCACCCCTCCACTTT	CASSRTGHSNSPLHF
TRBV16	NA	TRBJ1-2	NA	TGTGCCAGCAGCTCCGACAGGTACTATGGCTACACCTTC	CASSSDRYYGYTF